The 24 T cell receptor beta chains below come from one sample, sequenced in a study of cytomegalovirus exposure and HLA in healthy donors. PCR was performed using 60 Vbeta and 13 Jbeta primers. Assay used: immunoSEQ multiplex PCR; TCRdb lists only in-frame clones, some missing. The sample includes 80,000 or so clones, around 80% of them seen just once. Source material: PBMCs. The source of these receptors is a man aged 50-59 years in good health and CMV-seropositive.

The chain joins TRBV7-9 to TRBJ1-1, with 7 bases aligning to TRBD1. Germline lookup yields CDR1 SEHNR and CDR2 FQNEAQ (reference sequence). With 5 bases clipped from V and 8 bases from J, the junction kept 5 bases outside the gene matches. The CDR3 length is 12 residues. In DNA form, the CDR3 reads TGTGCCAGCAGCACAGGGGAGACGGAAGCTTTCTTT. This gives the protein CASSTGETEAFF.

In nucleotides, the CDR3 is TGTGCCAGCAGTCGACCCCGACTAGCGGGGTACAATGAGCAGTTCTTC. It codes for CASSRPRLAGYNEQFF. The chain has TRBV27 and TRBJ2-1, with 11 positions matching TRBD2. The ends lost 5 bases at V and 4 bases at J; junction bases unmatched: 7. Germline CDR1 is MNHEY and CDR2 is SMNVEV (reference sequence). This CDR3 spans 16 amino acids.

The rearrangement links TRBV5-5 to TRBJ2-2, with D unresolved. Trimming removed 6 bases from V and 3 bases from J, with 6 bases in between. The CDR3 sequence is 12 residues long. Germline CDR1 reads SGHKS; CDR2 reads YYEKEE (reference sequence). Here the CDR3 reads CASTFYTGELFF. The CDR3 nucleotides read TGTGCCAGCACCTTCTACACCGGGGAGCTGTTTTTT.

The rearrangement links TRBV11-3 to TRBJ2-2, with unresolved D. Trimming left V 6 bases short and J 5 bases short, with 10 bases between. CDR3 length: 13 residues. The V gene's germline CDR1 is SGHNT and CDR2 YENEEA. The CDR3 region is CASRAVGTGELFF. Here the CDR3 DNA reads TGTGCCAGCAGGGCGGTTGGTACCGGGGAGCTGTTTTTT. Together with reference TRBV11-3 and TRBJ2-2, the CDR3 gives the full variable domain: EAGVVQSPRYKIIEKKQPVAFWCNPISGHNTLYWYLQNLGQGPELLIRYENEEAVDDSQLPKDRFSAERLKGVDSTLKIQPAELGDSAVYLCASRAVGTGELFFGEGSRLTVL.

The chain combines TRBV5-1 with TRBJ2-1; D possibly corresponds to TRBD2 (6 bases). V lost 0 bases and J 7 bases, leaving 14 bases between the germline ends. CDR1 is SGHRS and CDR2 is YFSETQ in the germline V gene. The CDR3 consists of 15 residues. CDR3 DNA: TGCGCCAGCAGCTTGGATAGCGGTAGAATTAATGAGCAGTTCTTC. Amino acids: CASSLDSGRINEQFF.

The chain has TRBV5-6 and TRBJ2-7; tentative D call: TRBD2 (5 bases). The CDR3 runs to 14 residues. Per the germline V gene, CDR1 is SGHDT and CDR2 is YYEEEE. Trimming cost V 0 bases and J 3 bases, with 10 bases left between them. The CDR3 loop is CASSLGLTDYEQYF. CDR3 coding DNA: TGTGCCAGCAGCTTGGGACTAACAGACTACGAGCAGTACTTC.

The genes are TRBV5-6 and TRBJ1-3; D gene unclear. CDR1 is SGHDT and CDR2 is YYEEEE in the germline V gene. The CDR3 is 17 amino acids. V was shortened by 4 bases and J by 0 bases, with 17 bases between the two germline ends. The CDR3 nucleotides read TGTGCCAGCAGCGTTACTGGGTTTGGAGGCTCTGGAAACACCATATATTTT. Amino acid sequence: CASSVTGFGGSGNTIYF.

The genes are TRBV30 and TRBJ2-3; D is undetermined. V lost 0 bases, J lost 2 bases, and 9 bases lay in between. The CDR3 is 14 residues long. Germline V gene data show CDR1 as GTSNPN and CDR2 as SVGIG (reference sequence). Here the CDR3 reads CAWSVFSLTDTQYF. The CDR3 DNA reads as TGTGCCTGGAGTGTTTTCTCCCTCACAGATACGCAGTATTTT.

The V gene is TRBV29-1, the J gene TRBJ1-3; TRBD1 matches 10 bases. Germline-derived CDR1 and CDR2 are SQVTM and ANQGSEA. The length of the CDR3 is 17 residues. Trimming at V came to 1 base and at J to 5 bases, leaving 11 bases not matched to a gene. The CDR3 region is CSVEARRGTGARNTIYF. In nucleotides, the CDR3 is TGCAGCGTTGAAGCACGAAGAGGGACAGGGGCTAGAAACACCATATATTTT.

This clone was observed a few times. At the DNA level, this CDR3 is encoded by other sequences in the same sample as well. This chain links TRBV29-1 with TRBJ2-7, with no clear D. CDR3 size: 12 residues. The germline CDR1 and CDR2 sequences are SQVTM and ANQGSEA. Trimming removed 1 base at V and 2 bases at J, with 6 bases between. The DNA of the CDR3 is TGCAGCGTTGAAGCAGGTACCTACGAGCAGTACTTC. Translating it yields CSVEAGTYEQYF.

The rearrangement links TRBV25-1 to TRBJ2-7, with TRBD2 matching over 10 bases. The ends lost 4 bases at V and 3 bases at J; junction bases unmatched: 3. Germline V gene sequence: CDR1 MGHDK, CDR2 SYGVNS. The CDR3 is made up of 14 amino acids. CDR3 protein: CASSVGLAVYEQYF. CDR3 DNA: TGTGCCAGCAGTGTTGGACTAGCGGTCTACGAGCAGTACTTC.

This clone was counted a single time. The chain combines TRBV7-2 with TRBJ2-7, with TRBD2 matching over 9 bases. V was clipped by 1 base and J by 4 bases; unmatched bases: 5. Germline lookup yields CDR1 SGHTA and CDR2 FQGNSA. The CDR3 length is 15 residues. The CDR3 region is CASSLDGREGYEQYF. The CDR3 DNA follows: TGTGCCAGCAGCTTAGACGGGCGGGAGGGGTACGAGCAGTACTTC.

The V call is TRBV19, the J call TRBJ1-2; 8 positions match TRBD1. Unmatched junction bases numbered 5, after V lost 5 bases and J lost 6 bases. Germline V lookup: CDR1 LNHDA, CDR2 SQIVND (reference sequence). The CDR3 length is 13 residues. CDR3: CASSPDRGNGYTF. In DNA form, the CDR3 reads TGTGCCAGTAGTCCTGACAGGGGAAATGGCTACACCTTC.

The chain is built from TRBV10-3 and TRBJ1-2; D not certain. V lost 11 bases and J 1 base, leaving 11 bases between the germline ends. The CDR3 is 12 amino acids. Germline V lookup: CDR1 ENHRY, CDR2 SYGVKD. Here the CDR3 DNA reads TGTGCCGTAGCCCAGAGTAACTATGGCTACACCTTC. It specifies CAVAQSNYGYTF.

The gene calls are TRBV2 and TRBJ1-2; TRBD1 matches 7 bases. Trimming removed 5 bases from V and 6 bases from J; junction bases left unmatched: 18. Germline assignment: CDR1 SNHLY and CDR2 FYNNEI. CDR3 length: 17 residues. CDR3 amino acids: CASSPGLGQAIEHGYTF. DNA for the CDR3: TGTGCCAGCAGTCCCGGGCTAGGACAGGCGATCGAACATGGCTACACCTTC.

The chain joins TRBV5-8 to TRBJ1-1; TRBD1 might be the D (5 bases). Between the trimmed V and J ends, which lost 6 bases and 6 bases, there was a span of 9 bases. Germline V gives CDR1 SGHTS, CDR2 YDEGEE. This CDR3 has 11 amino acids. CDR3 nucleotides: TGTGCCAGCACTGTAGGGGCTGAAGCTTTCTTT. It codes for CASTVGAEAFF.

The chain employs TRBV30 and TRBJ1-6; D call uncertain. Trimming left V 2 bases short and J 9 bases short, with 17 bases between. The CDR3 extends over 15 amino acids. Germline loops: CDR1 GTSNPN, CDR2 SVGIG (reference sequence). CDR3 DNA: TGTGCCTGGAGTACTTTAACTGGGGAGGGTTCACCCCTCCACTTT. Translation: CAWSTLTGEGSPLHF. Complete variable domain (other parts from reference TRBV30 and TRBJ1-6): SQTIHQWPATLVQPVGSPLSLECTVEGTSNPNLYWYRQAAGRGLQLLFYSVGIGQISSEVPQNLSASRPQDRQFILSSKKLLLSDSGFYLCAWSTLTGEGSPLHFGNGTRLTVT.

J is TRBJ2-3 and V is TRBV2, with 8 bases lining up with TRBD2. Germline assignment: CDR1 SNHLY and CDR2 FYNNEI. The CDR3 totals 13 residues. J gave up 5 bases and V 7 bases, and 5 bases lay outside the gene matches. As DNA, the CDR3 is TGTGCCAGCAAACTAGCGGCTAAAGATACGCAGTATTTT. Amino acid sequence: CASKLAAKDTQYF.

The V call is TRBV4-1, the J call TRBJ1-2, with 7 bases matching TRBD1. The germline CDR1 and CDR2 sequences are MGHRA and YSYEKL. There are 15 residues in the CDR3. V was pared by 1 base and J by 8 bases, with 10 bases of the junction left unmatched. The CDR3, as DNA: TGCGCCAGCAGCCAAGTAGGAAACGAGGGGGCAGGCTACACCTTC. Translated, it gives CASSQVGNEGAGYTF.

CDR3 coding DNA: TGTGCCAGCAGCCAAGATAACAGCGGATTAAGCTCCTACAATGAGCAGTTCTTC. This codes for CASSQDNSGLSSYNEQFF. V and J are TRBV4-2 and TRBJ2-1; perhaps TRBD2 as D (5 bases). This CDR3 is 18 amino acids long. CDR1 and CDR2 from the germline V gene are LGHNA and YNFKEQ. Trimming shortened V by 0 bases and J by 0 bases, and 15 bases separated the two germline ends.

V and J are TRBV7-2 and TRBJ1-4; TRBD1 is a possible D gene (6 bases). The CDR3 has 14 amino acids. CDR1 SGHTA and CDR2 FQGNSA come from the germline V gene. V was trimmed by 6 bases and J by 5 bases, leaving 13 bases between them. CDR3 protein: CASRQGHGNEKLFF. Here the CDR3 DNA reads TGTGCCAGCAGACAGGGTCACGGGAATGAAAAACTGTTTTTT. The whole variable domain, remainder taken from reference TRBV7-2 and TRBJ1-4, is GAGVSQSPSNKVTEKGKDVELRCDPISGHTALYWYRQSLGQGLEFLIYFQGNSAPDKSGLPSDRFSAERTGGSVSTLTIQRTQQEDSAVYLCASRQGHGNEKLFFGSGTQLSVL.

This rearrangement joins TRBV19 to TRBJ1-2; a possible D gene is TRBD1 (5 bases). The CDR3 loop spans 14 amino acids. Trimming removed 5 bases at V and 1 base at J, with 11 bases between. The germline gives CDR1 LNHDA, CDR2 SQIVND (reference sequence). The CDR3 sequence is CASSGGRVNYGYTF. CDR3 DNA: TGTGCCAGTAGTGGGGGGAGGGTTAACTATGGCTACACCTTC.

The chain is built from TRBV6-5 and TRBJ1-6, with 7 bases aligning to TRBD1. CDR1 is MNHEY, CDR2 SVGAGI, per germline. The CDR3 is made up of 12 amino acids. J gave up 6 bases and V 7 bases, and 0 bases lay outside the gene matches. The CDR3 loop reads CASKGANSPLHF. The CDR3 DNA reads as TGTGCCAGCAAGGGGGCTAATTCACCCCTCCACTTT.

The chain recombines TRBV18 with TRBJ2-1; 15 bases agree with TRBD2. Per the germline V gene, CDR1 is KGHSH and CDR2 is LQKENI. The CDR3 consists of 17 residues. The ends lost 3 bases at V and 8 bases at J; junction bases unmatched: 8. The CDR3, as DNA: TGTGCCAGCTCACCCGGTCTGGGACTAGCGGGAGGAGATGAGCAGTTCTTC. Translating gives CASSPGLGLAGGDEQFF.